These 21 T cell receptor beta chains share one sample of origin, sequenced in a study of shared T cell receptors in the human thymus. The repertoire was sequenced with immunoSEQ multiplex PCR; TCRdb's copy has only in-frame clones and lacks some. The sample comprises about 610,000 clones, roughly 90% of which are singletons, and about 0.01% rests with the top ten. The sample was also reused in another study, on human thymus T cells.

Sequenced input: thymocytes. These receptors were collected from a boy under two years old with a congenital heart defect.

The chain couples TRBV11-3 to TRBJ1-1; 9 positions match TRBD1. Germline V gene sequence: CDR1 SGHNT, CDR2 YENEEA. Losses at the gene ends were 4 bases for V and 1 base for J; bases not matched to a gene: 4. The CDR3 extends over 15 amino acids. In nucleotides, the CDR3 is TGTGCCAGCAGCTGGGACAGGGAGGGGAACACTGAAGCTTTCTTT. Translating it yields CASSWDREGNTEAFF. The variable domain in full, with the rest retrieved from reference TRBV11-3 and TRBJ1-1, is EAGVVQSPRYKIIEKKQPVAFWCNPISGHNTLYWYLQNLGQGPELLIRYENEEAVDDSQLPKDRFSAERLKGVDSTLKIQPAELGDSAVYLCASSWDREGNTEAFFGQGTRLTVV.

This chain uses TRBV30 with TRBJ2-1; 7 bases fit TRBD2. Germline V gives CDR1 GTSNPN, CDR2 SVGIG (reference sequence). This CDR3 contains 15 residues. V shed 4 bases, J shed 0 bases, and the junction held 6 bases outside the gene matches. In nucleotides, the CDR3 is TGTGCCTGGAACTCAAGCGGGACCTCCTACAATGAGCAGTTCTTC. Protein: CAWNSSGTSYNEQFF.

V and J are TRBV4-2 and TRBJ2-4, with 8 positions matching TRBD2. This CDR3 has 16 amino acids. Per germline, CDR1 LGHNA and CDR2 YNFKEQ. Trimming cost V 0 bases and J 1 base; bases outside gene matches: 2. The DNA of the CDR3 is TGTGCCAGCAGCCAAGACGGGAGGGGGGCCAAAAACATTCAGTACTTC. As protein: CASSQDGRGAKNIQYF.

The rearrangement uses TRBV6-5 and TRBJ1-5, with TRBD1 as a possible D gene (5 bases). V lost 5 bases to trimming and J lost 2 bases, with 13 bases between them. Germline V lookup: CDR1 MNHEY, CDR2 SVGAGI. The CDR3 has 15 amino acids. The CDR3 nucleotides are TGTGCCAGCAGTCCCAGGGAAAGGGGCAATCAGCCCCAGCATTTT. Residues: CASSPRERGNQPQHF.

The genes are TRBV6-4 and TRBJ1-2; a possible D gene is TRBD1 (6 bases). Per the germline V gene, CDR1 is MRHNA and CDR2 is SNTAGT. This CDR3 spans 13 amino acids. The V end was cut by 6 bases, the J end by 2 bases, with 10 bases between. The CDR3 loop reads CASRPDRNYGYTF. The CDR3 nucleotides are TGTGCCAGCAGACCCGACAGGAACTATGGCTACACCTTC.

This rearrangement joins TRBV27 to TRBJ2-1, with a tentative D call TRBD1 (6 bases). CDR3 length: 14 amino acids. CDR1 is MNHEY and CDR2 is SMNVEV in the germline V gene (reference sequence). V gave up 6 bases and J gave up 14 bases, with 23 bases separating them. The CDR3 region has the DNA TGTGCCAGCAGGTCCGACAGGCCCCCCCAAAAGGAGTTCTTC. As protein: CASRSDRPPQKEFF.

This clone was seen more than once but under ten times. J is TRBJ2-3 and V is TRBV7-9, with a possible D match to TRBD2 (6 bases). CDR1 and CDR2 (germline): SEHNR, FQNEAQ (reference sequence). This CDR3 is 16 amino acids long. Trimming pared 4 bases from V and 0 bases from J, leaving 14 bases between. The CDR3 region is CASSSLALTSTDTQYF. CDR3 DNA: TGTGCCAGCAGCTCACTAGCCCTAACTAGCACAGATACGCAGTATTTT.

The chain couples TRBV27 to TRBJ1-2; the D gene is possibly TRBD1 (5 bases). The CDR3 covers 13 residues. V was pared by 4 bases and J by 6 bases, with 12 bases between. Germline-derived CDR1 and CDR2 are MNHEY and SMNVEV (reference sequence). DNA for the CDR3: TGTGCCAGCAGTTCCCATACGACAGATGGCTACACCTTC. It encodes CASSSHTTDGYTF.

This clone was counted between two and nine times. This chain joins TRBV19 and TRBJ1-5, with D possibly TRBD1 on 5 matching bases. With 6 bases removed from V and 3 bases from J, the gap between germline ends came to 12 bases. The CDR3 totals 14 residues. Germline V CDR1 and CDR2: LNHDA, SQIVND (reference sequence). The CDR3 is CASSSRQHNQPQHF. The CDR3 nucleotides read TGTGCCAGTAGCTCGAGACAGCACAATCAGCCCCAGCATTTT.

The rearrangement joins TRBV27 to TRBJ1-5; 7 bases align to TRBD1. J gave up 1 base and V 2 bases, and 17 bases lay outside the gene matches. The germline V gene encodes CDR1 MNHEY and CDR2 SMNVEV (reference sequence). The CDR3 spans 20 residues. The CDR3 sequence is CASSLRAWGKGAKSNQPQHF. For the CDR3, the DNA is TGTGCCAGCAGTTTAAGGGCCTGGGGCAAGGGGGCTAAGAGCAATCAGCCCCAGCATTTT.

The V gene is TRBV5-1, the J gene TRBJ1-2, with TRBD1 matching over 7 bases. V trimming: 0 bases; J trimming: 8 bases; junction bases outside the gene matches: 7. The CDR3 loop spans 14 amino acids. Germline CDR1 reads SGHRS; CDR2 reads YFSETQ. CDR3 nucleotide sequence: TGCGCCAGCAGCTTGGGACAGGGCGTATGGGGCTACACCTTC. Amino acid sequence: CASSLGQGVWGYTF.

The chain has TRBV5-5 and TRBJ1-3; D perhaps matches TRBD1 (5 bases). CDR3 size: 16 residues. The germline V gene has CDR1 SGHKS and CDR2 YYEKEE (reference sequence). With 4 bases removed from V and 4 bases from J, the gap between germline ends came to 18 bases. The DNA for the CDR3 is TGTGCCAGCAGCCCCCGGGGGGTCACGGGGGGAAACACCATATATTTT. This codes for CASSPRGVTGGNTIYF.

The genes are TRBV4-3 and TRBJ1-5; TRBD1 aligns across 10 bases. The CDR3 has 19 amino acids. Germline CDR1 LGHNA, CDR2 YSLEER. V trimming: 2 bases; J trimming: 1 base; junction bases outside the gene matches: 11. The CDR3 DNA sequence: TGCGCCAGCAGCCAACCCGGGACAGGGGCCCTTGGGAGCAATCAGCCCCAGCATTTT. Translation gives CASSQPGTGALGSNQPQHF.

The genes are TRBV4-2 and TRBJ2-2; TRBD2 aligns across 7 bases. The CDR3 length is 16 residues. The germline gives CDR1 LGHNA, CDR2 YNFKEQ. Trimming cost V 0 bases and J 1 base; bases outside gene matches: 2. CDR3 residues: CASSQDLAVNTGELFF. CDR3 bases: TGTGCCAGCAGCCAAGACCTAGCGGTGAACACCGGGGAGCTGTTTTTT.

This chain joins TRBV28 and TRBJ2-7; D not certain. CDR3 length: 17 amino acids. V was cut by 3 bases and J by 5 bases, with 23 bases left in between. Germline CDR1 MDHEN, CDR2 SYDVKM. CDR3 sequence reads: CASSFSRFSLLLNEQYF. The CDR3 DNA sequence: TGTGCCAGCAGTTTTTCTAGGTTTAGCCTACTTCTAAACGAGCAGTACTTC.

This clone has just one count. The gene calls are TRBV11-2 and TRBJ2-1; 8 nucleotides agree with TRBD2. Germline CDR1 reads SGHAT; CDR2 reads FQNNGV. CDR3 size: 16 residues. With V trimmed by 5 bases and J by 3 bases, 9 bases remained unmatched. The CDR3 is CASSPTSGKDYNEQFF. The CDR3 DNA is TGTGCCAGCAGCCCCACTAGCGGCAAAGACTACAATGAGCAGTTCTTC. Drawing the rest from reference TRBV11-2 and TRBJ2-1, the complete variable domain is EAGVAQSPRYKIIEKRQSVAFWCNPISGHATLYWYQQILGQGPKLLIQFQNNGVVDDSQLPKDRFSAERLKGVDSTLKIQPAKLEDSAVYLCASSPTSGKDYNEQFFGPGTRLTVL.

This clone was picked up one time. The CDR3 region is CASSYPVRGGTGELFF. In nucleotides, the CDR3 is TGTGCCAGCAGTTACCCTGTTCGGGGGGGCACCGGGGAGCTGTTTTTT. This chain links TRBV6-5 with TRBJ2-2; 8 bases are shared with TRBD2. The germline V gene has CDR1 MNHEY and CDR2 SVGAGI. This CDR3 has 16 amino acids. The V segment lost 2 bases and the J segment 4 bases; nucleotides outside the gene matches: 6.

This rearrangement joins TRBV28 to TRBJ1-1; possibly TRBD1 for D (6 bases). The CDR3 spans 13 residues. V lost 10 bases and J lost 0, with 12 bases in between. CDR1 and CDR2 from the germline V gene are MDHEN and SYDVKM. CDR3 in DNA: TGTGCCATCAACAGGGTGATGAACACTGAAGCTTTCTTT. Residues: CAINRVMNTEAFF.

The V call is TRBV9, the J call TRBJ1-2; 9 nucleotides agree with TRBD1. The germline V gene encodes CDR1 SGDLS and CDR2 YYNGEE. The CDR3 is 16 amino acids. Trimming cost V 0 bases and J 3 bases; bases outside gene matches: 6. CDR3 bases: TGTGCCAGCAGCGTAGAGGGACAGGGCAACGACTATGGCTACACCTTC. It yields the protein CASSVEGQGNDYGYTF.

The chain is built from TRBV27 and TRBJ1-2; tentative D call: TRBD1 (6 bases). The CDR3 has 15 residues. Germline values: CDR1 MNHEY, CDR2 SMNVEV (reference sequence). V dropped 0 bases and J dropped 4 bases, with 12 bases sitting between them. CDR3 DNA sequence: TGTGCCAGCAGTTTATCGCACAGGGAGGGCTATGGCTACACCTTC. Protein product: CASSLSHREGYGYTF.

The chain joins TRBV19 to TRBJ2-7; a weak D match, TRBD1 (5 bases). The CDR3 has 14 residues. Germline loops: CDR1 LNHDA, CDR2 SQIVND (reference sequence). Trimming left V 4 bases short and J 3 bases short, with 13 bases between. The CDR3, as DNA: TGTGCCAGTAGTAACGGGCAGGGTTTCTACGAGCAGTACTTC. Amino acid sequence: CASSNGQGFYEQYF.